Listed here are 10 T cell receptor beta chains from one sample, sequenced in a study of human T cells and chemical hapten exposure. As to time point: pre-sensitization, week 0. Described treatment: therapeutic diphenylcyclopropenone sensitization with weekly scalp DPC. MiXCR, run by TCRdb on the RACE reads, gives a single entry per CDR3 protein. The sample lists around 92,000 distinct CDR3 sequences, less than 14% occurring once. The sample was whole blood, taken in connection with sensitization to the hapten diphenylcyclopropenone (DPC). These receptors all stem from an older woman with alopecia areata. Some clones in this sample may be carry-over from other donors' samples.

V gene TRBV10-3 combines with J gene TRBJ2-1; maybe TRBD2 (5 bases). CDR3 length equals 16 residues. The germline V gene encodes CDR1 ENHRY and CDR2 SYGVKD. V was trimmed by 4 bases and J by 8 bases, leaving 21 bases between them. As DNA, the CDR3 is TGTGCCATCAGTGCGCTGCGGGCTATCCGGGCCCATGAGCAGTTCTTC. The encoded protein is CAISALRAIRAHEQFF.

This clonotype was detected only a few times. The chain uses TRBV12-3 or TRBV12-4 and TRBJ2-3; D not resolved. This CDR3 is built from 14 residues. Trimming stripped 2 bases from V and 1 base from J, with 7 bases between. As DNA, the CDR3 is TGTGCCAGCAGTTTACAGGCCGGCACAGATACGCAGTATTTT. Protein sequence: CASSLQAGTDTQYF.

There are many counts of this clonotype. The chain has TRBV20-1 and TRBJ1-1; no clear D gene. There are 13 residues in the CDR3. Germline V gene sequence: CDR1 DFQATT, CDR2 SNEGSKA (reference sequence). Trimming took off 5 bases at V and 0 bases at J, with 10 bases between the two ends. CDR3 in DNA: TGCAGTGCTTCCTCACAGCTGAACACTGAAGCTTTCTTT. As protein: CSASSQLNTEAFF.

The chain combines TRBV7-2 with TRBJ2-7; 8 nucleotides match TRBD2. V lost 5 bases to trimming and J lost 9 bases; unmatched junction nucleotides: 9. There are 13 residues in the CDR3. Germline V gives CDR1 SGHTA, CDR2 FQGNSA. The CDR3 is CASSRPGGDGQYF. In nucleotides, the CDR3 is TGTGCCAGCAGCCGTCCGGGAGGGGATGGGCAGTACTTC.

This clonotype occurred many times. This chain joins TRBV2 and TRBJ2-3, with 7 bases identical to TRBD2. Germline V gene lookup returns CDR1 SNHLY and CDR2 FYNNEI. This CDR3 spans 17 amino acids. With V trimmed by 0 bases and J by 8 bases, 14 bases remained unmatched. CDR3 sequence: CASSEALLWRGTGTQYF. CDR3 nucleotide sequence: TGTGCCAGCAGTGAAGCGCTTCTCTGGCGGGGGACGGGTACGCAGTATTTT.

This clonotype was found many times. The V and J genes are TRBV20-1 and TRBJ1-5; D gene unclear. From germline, CDR1 is DFQATT and CDR2 SNEGSKA (reference sequence). Trimming shortened V by 3 bases and J by 6 bases, and 3 bases separated the two germline ends. This CDR3 contains 10 residues. CDR3 sequence reads: CSASFQPQHF. Here the CDR3 DNA reads TGCAGTGCTAGTTTTCAGCCCCAGCATTTT.

This chain uses TRBV7-2 with TRBJ2-2, with 8 bases that match TRBD2. With 1 base clipped from V and 6 bases from J, the junction kept 7 bases outside the gene matches. Germline V gene sequence: CDR1 SGHTA, CDR2 FQGNSA. This CDR3 is 16 amino acids long. The DNA of the CDR3 is TGTGCCAGCAGCTTAGATCCGGGGGGGCTGGCCGGGGAGCTGTTTTTT. Amino acids: CASSLDPGGLAGELFF.

The chain combines TRBV28 with TRBJ1-2, with a possible D match to TRBD1 (6 bases). The V end lost 3 bases, the J end lost 3 bases, and 8 bases lay between the germline ends. The CDR3 sequence is 13 residues long. CDR1 and CDR2 from the germline V gene are MDHEN and SYDVKM. The CDR3 is CASSLRGDYGYTF. As DNA, the CDR3 is TGTGCCAGCAGTTTGAGGGGGGACTATGGCTACACCTTC.

The V call is TRBV18, the J call TRBJ2-1, with unresolved D. This CDR3 spans 13 amino acids. CDR1 and CDR2 from the germline V gene are KGHSH and LQKENI. Trimming took 1 base from V and 8 from J, leaving 9 bases between them. The CDR3 region has the DNA TGTGCCAGCTCACCACTAGTCCGGGATGAGCAGTTCTTC. As protein: CASSPLVRDEQFF.

This rearrangement joins TRBV9 to TRBJ2-3, with TRBD2 matching over 8 bases. CDR3 length equals 16 residues. Germline CDR1 is SGDLS and CDR2 is YYNGEE. After removal of 3 bases from V and 0 bases from J, the junction contained 6 bases not matched to a gene. CDR3 residues: CASSAGGGLSTDTQYF. DNA of the CDR3: TGTGCCAGCAGCGCGGGCGGGGGGCTTAGCACAGATACGCAGTATTTT.